One sample yielded the 9 T cell receptor beta chains listed below, sequenced in a study of T cell responses to AZD1222 COVID-19 vaccine. The table came from immunoSEQ multiplex PCR; TCRdb's copy has only in-frame clones and leaves some out. The sample has some 170,000 clones, about 87% seen once. Specimen: peripheral blood, collected 28 days after the second dose of the MenACWY control vaccine. Receptor source: an adult who received the MenACWY meningococcal vaccine as a control.

The V call is TRBV24-1, the J call TRBJ2-1; D is perhaps TRBD1 (5 bases). The CDR3 is made up of 16 amino acids. The V end lost 3 bases, the J end lost 7 bases, and 18 bases lay between the germline ends. CDR1 and CDR2 (germline): KGHDR, SFDVKD. The CDR3 region has the DNA TGTGCCACCAGTGATCCAGGGTTCTCCCAGTCTAATGAGCAGTTCTTC. This translates into CATSDPGFSQSNEQFF.

The chain carries TRBV18 and TRBJ1-5; 7 bases map to TRBD1. Germline loops: CDR1 KGHSH, CDR2 LQKENI. The J segment lost 4 bases and the V segment lost 3 bases, leaving 9 bases of the junction unmatched. The CDR3 sequence is 16 residues long. CDR3 coding DNA: TGTGCCAGCTCACCCTTACAGGGGCCAGGGAATCAGCCCCAGCATTTT. It yields the protein CASSPLQGPGNQPQHF. Looking up the rest from reference TRBV18 and TRBJ1-5 gives the full variable domain: NAGVMQNPRHLVRRRGQEARLRCSPMKGHSHVYWYRQLPEEGLKFMVYLQKENIIDESGMPKERFSAEFPKEGPSILRIQQVVRGDSAAYFCASSPLQGPGNQPQHFGDGTRLSIL.

The chain is built from TRBV29-1 and TRBJ2-1; the match to TRBD2 covers 8 bases. Per the germline V gene, CDR1 is SQVTM and CDR2 is ANQGSEA. The CDR3 covers 14 residues. Unmatched junction bases numbered 5, after V lost 5 bases and J lost 2 bases. CDR3 loop: CSVSGTSTYNEQFF. DNA for the CDR3: TGCAGCGTTTCCGGGACTAGTACCTACAATGAGCAGTTCTTC.

V gene TRBV7-8 combines with J gene TRBJ2-2; TRBD2 matches at 10 bases. The CDR3 spans 18 residues. V was clipped by 2 bases and J by 0 bases; unmatched bases: 6. The germline V gene encodes CDR1 SGHVS and CDR2 FQNEAQ. In DNA, the CDR3 is TGTGCCAGCAGCTTATCAGTAGCGGGAGGCGCGAACACCGGGGAGCTGTTTTTT. It yields the protein CASSLSVAGGANTGELFF. The full variable domain, completed using reference TRBV7-8 and TRBJ2-2, is GAGVSQSPRYKVAKRGQDVALRCDPISGHVSLFWYQQALGQGPEFLTYFQNEAQLDKSGLPSDRFFAERPEGSVSTLKIQRTQQEDSAVYLCASSLSVAGGANTGELFFGEGSRLTVL.

The V gene is TRBV7-2, the J gene TRBJ2-3; D might be TRBD1 (6 bases). Trimming pared 3 bases from V and 5 bases from J, leaving 24 bases between. The CDR3 is made up of 18 amino acids. Germline V gene data show CDR1 as SGHTA and CDR2 as FQGNSA. The CDR3 DNA reads TGTGCCAGCAGCTTTGTCAGGGGACGGGACCTCCTGGGAGATACGCAGTATTTT. Translating it yields CASSFVRGRDLLGDTQYF. Combining the CDR3 with reference TRBV7-2 and TRBJ2-3 gives the whole variable domain GAGVSQSPSNKVTEKGKDVELRCDPISGHTALYWYRQSLGQGLEFLIYFQGNSAPDKSGLPSDRFSAERTGGSVSTLTIQRTQQEDSAVYLCASSFVRGRDLLGDTQYFGPGTRLTVL.

The genes are TRBV7-3 and TRBJ2-5; no reliable D call. Germline loops: CDR1 SGHTA, CDR2 FQGTGA. Trimming took off 2 bases at V and 4 bases at J, with 8 bases between the two ends. The CDR3 is 13 residues long. The CDR3 sequence is CASSLLSGETQYF. The CDR3 nucleotides read TGTGCCAGCAGCTTACTCAGTGGAGAGACCCAGTACTTC.

V usage is TRBV30 and J usage is TRBJ1-1, with 10 nucleotides matching TRBD1. Per germline, CDR1 GTSNPN and CDR2 SVGIG (reference sequence). V was clipped by 2 bases and J by 9 bases; unmatched bases: 9. The CDR3 is 14 residues long. CDR3 nucleotides: TGTGCCTGGAGTCGATCGACAGGGGGCAATAAAGCTTTCTTT. Translated, it gives CAWSRSTGGNKAFF.

This chain uses TRBV15 with TRBJ1-1, with D perhaps TRBD1 (5 bases). The germline CDR1 and CDR2 sequences are LNHNV and YYDKDF (reference sequence). CDR3 length: 14 residues. V lost 4 bases and J 1 base, leaving 10 bases between the germline ends. CDR3 residues: CATSIQGGNTEAFF. The CDR3 nucleotides are TGTGCCACCAGCATCCAGGGTGGGAACACTGAAGCTTTCTTT.

The chain links TRBV7-2 to TRBJ2-1, with a tentative D call TRBD1 (6 bases). Germline V gives CDR1 SGHTA, CDR2 FQGNSA. The CDR3 length is 12 residues. The V end lost 5 bases, the J end lost 10 bases, and 12 bases lay between the germline ends. CDR3 in DNA: TGTGCCAGCAGCCGTCAGGGGCGCGAGCAGTTCTTC. Protein product: CASSRQGREQFF.